The entry below gives a single T cell receptor (beta chain) sequence along with its context. These data belong to a study of blood T cell repertoires in COVID-19. Across the study: PBMCs, B-cell-depleted T cells, or T cells were the source of the cDNA or gDNA that made up the material.

Participant ages covered roughly 18 to 89 years across 24 US areas. Participants had their cohort set by participant-reported clinical history. Exposed volunteers were people who met a COVID-19 case within 2 weeks before study entry. The CDR3 loop spans 12 amino acids. Trimming stripped 6 bases from V and 3 bases from J, with 8 bases between. Germline assignment: CDR1 MDHEN and CDR2 SYDVKM. The protocol was immunoSEQ multiplex PCR, while the TCRdb copy is restricted to in-frame clones and leaves out a portion. The data hold about 180,000 clones, with approximately 80% observed a single time. The rearrangement joins TRBV28 to TRBJ1-1; D is ambiguous. Sequencing input: PBMCs or T cells enriched from blood (not recorded which). This clonotype was obtained from a man aged 55-75 years who had been exposed to COVID-19. The CDR3 DNA sequence: TGTGCCAGCAGGAGTGTGGACACTGAAGCTTTCTTT. This encodes CASRSVDTEAFF.